This is a list of T cell receptor beta chains from one sample in a study of cytomegalovirus exposure and HLA in healthy donors. The assay was immunoSEQ multiplex PCR, and TCRdb's table has in-frame clones only and misses some. The sample includes over 150,000 clones, around nine tenths of them seen just once. Sequencing was done on a sample of PBMCs. Source of these receptors: a man aged 18 to 30 in good health and CMV-seropositive. Each CDR3 is given with its conserved first and last residue. Expanded clones get a size class; other rows say once, few or many, or leave the size out.

v_gene: TRBV7-9; abundance: -; j_gene: TRBJ1-3; CDR3aa: CASSLTAYGNTIYF
v_gene: TRBV5-1; abundance: -; j_gene: TRBJ1-1; CDR3aa: CASSFPPNTEAFF
v_gene: TRBV5-4; abundance: once; j_gene: TRBJ2-7; CDR3aa: CASSIDRGRNEQYF
v_gene: TRBV11-1; abundance: -; j_gene: TRBJ1-2; CDR3aa: CASSHDREGYGYTF
v_gene: TRBV11-2; abundance: -; j_gene: TRBJ1-5; CDR3aa: CASSLDSHRGNQPQHF
v_gene: TRBV11-3; abundance: few; j_gene: TRBJ2-4; CDR3aa: CASSPPRLSKNIQYF
v_gene: TRBV6-5; abundance: -; j_gene: TRBJ2-1; CDR3aa: CASSSGTGGYNEQFF
v_gene: TRBV7-9; abundance: -; j_gene: TRBJ2-7; CDR3aa: CASSLAGGLGYEQYF
v_gene: TRBV18; abundance: -; j_gene: TRBJ1-5; CDR3aa: CASSSSYQGNQPQHF
v_gene: TRBV7-6; abundance: -; j_gene: TRBJ2-5; CDR3aa: CASSLIGGEAETQYF
v_gene: TRBV18; abundance: -; j_gene: TRBJ1-4; CDR3aa: CASSPGGGRGEKLFF
v_gene: TRBV2; abundance: -; j_gene: TRBJ1-2; CDR3aa: CASSEWQGRDYGYTF
v_gene: TRBV5-6; abundance: -; j_gene: TRBJ2-2; CDR3aa: CASSWSDTGELFF
v_gene: TRBV9; abundance: -; j_gene: TRBJ1-1; CDR3aa: CASSGGGAEAFF
v_gene: TRBV6-5; abundance: -; j_gene: TRBJ2-5; CDR3aa: CAGKGEKTETQYF
v_gene: TRBV4-3; abundance: -; j_gene: TRBJ2-2; CDR3aa: CASSQDRADLNTGELFF
v_gene: TRBV6-6; abundance: -; j_gene: TRBJ2-7; CDR3aa: CASSYSGRVEGEQYF
v_gene: TRBV30; abundance: -; j_gene: TRBJ2-1; CDR3aa: CAYEREGPNEQFF
v_gene: TRBV5-5; abundance: -; j_gene: TRBJ2-5; CDR3aa: CASSSPEQAGKWGETQYF
v_gene: TRBV7-9; abundance: few; j_gene: TRBJ2-2; CDR3aa: CASSITNGELFF
v_gene: TRBV7-2; abundance: -; j_gene: TRBJ2-7; CDR3aa: CASSPTGGTARNYYEQYF
v_gene: TRBV7-2; abundance: -; j_gene: TRBJ2-2; CDR3aa: CASSLLAITGELFF
v_gene: TRBV21-1; abundance: -; j_gene: TRBJ2-3; CDR3aa: CASSYRVPSTDTQYF
v_gene: TRBV7-9; abundance: -; j_gene: TRBJ2-3; CDR3aa: CASSPGGRWADTQYF
v_gene: TRBV5-1; abundance: once; j_gene: TRBJ1-3; CDR3aa: CASSLDGTGSGNTIYF
v_gene: TRBV19; abundance: -; j_gene: TRBJ2-1; CDR3aa: CASSPGTGGYNEQFF
v_gene: TRBV7-9; abundance: -; j_gene: TRBJ2-1; CDR3aa: CASSLSGNEQFF
v_gene: TRBV4-3; abundance: -; j_gene: TRBJ2-2; CDR3aa: CASKRGQMNTGELFF
v_gene: TRBV19; abundance: -; j_gene: TRBJ2-7; CDR3aa: CASSILSGSSYEQYF
v_gene: TRBV19; abundance: -; j_gene: TRBJ1-1; CDR3aa: CASSNSTGGNTEAFF
v_gene: TRBV11-1; abundance: once; j_gene: TRBJ2-1; CDR3aa: CASSLGTSGGAYNEQFF
v_gene: TRBV5-1; abundance: -; j_gene: TRBJ2-1; CDR3aa: CASSLALAGGRNEQFF
v_gene: TRBV9; abundance: once; j_gene: TRBJ2-2; CDR3aa: CASSTRLANAGELFF
v_gene: TRBV9; abundance: -; j_gene: TRBJ2-5; CDR3aa: CASSVAETQYF
v_gene: TRBV28; abundance: -; j_gene: TRBJ1-3; CDR3aa: CASSSFPAGLGGNTIYF
v_gene: TRBV30; abundance: -; j_gene: TRBJ2-7; CDR3aa: CAWSKGASPYEQYF
v_gene: TRBV5-4; abundance: -; j_gene: TRBJ2-2; CDR3aa: CASSPNTGELFF
v_gene: TRBV5-5; abundance: -; j_gene: TRBJ2-3; CDR3aa: CASSLVSGAADTQYF
v_gene: TRBV7-8; abundance: -; j_gene: TRBJ2-7; CDR3aa: CASSPRLGRVREQYF
v_gene: TRBV5-4; abundance: -; j_gene: TRBJ1-2; CDR3aa: CASSLVGVVAVMDGYTF
v_gene: TRBV30; abundance: -; j_gene: TRBJ2-1; CDR3aa: CAFRGFGGSYNEQFF
v_gene: TRBV6-5; abundance: few; j_gene: TRBJ1-6; CDR3aa: CASALGGGNSPLHF
v_gene: TRBV6-1; abundance: -; j_gene: TRBJ1-5; CDR3aa: CASSEPSRGHQPQHF
v_gene: TRBV2; abundance: -; j_gene: TRBJ1-3; CDR3aa: CADRVTSGNTIYF
v_gene: TRBV19; abundance: -; j_gene: TRBJ1-5; CDR3aa: CASRPGQSLNQPQHF
v_gene: TRBV9; abundance: -; j_gene: TRBJ2-1; CDR3aa: CASSSGTSLDEQFF
v_gene: TRBV9; abundance: -; j_gene: TRBJ2-1; CDR3aa: CASSTGAMNEQFF
v_gene: TRBV5-1; abundance: -; j_gene: TRBJ1-2; CDR3aa: CASSLGQGAYGYTF
v_gene: TRBV27; abundance: -; j_gene: TRBJ2-3; CDR3aa: CASSFSRGDTQYF